Presented here are 18 T cell receptor beta chains from one specimen sequenced in a study of vaccination and CD4 T cells after COVID-19. These TCRs are of unknown antigen specificity. Sequenced with the Oncomine TCR Beta short-read assay was DNA taken from cultured CD4+ T cells. TCRdb re-called the PCR reads through MiXCR, storing one row per CDR3 protein. This table holds some 19,000 distinct CDR3 sequences, less than 70% found once. This sample's treatment: roughly 10-day PBMC culture with coronavirus spike peptide pools or control peptides (ViraFEST assay). The sequencing input was CD4+ T cells from blood, cultured in vitro. Receptors were obtained from a human donor who had recovered from COVID-19.

The V and J genes are TRBV7-9 and TRBJ2-2, with TRBD1 matching 10 bases. CDR3 length: 15 residues. The V gene's germline CDR1 is SEHNR and CDR2 FQNEAQ (reference sequence). The V gene end was trimmed by 5 bases and the J gene end by 5 bases; junction bases not matched to a gene: 5. The CDR3 loop is CASSPGQGSTGELFF. In DNA form, the CDR3 reads TGTGCCAGCAGCCCGGGACAGGGGAGTACCGGGGAGCTGTTTTTT.

The table lists this clonotype with a few counts. The chain combines TRBV20-1 with TRBJ2-3, with 11 bases identical to TRBD2. V was clipped by 0 bases and J by 0 bases; unmatched bases: 8. Germline-derived CDR1 and CDR2 are DFQATT and SNEGSKA (reference sequence). The length of the CDR3 is 18 residues. CDR3 DNA sequence: TGCAGTGCTAGAGATCAGGGCCCTAGCGGGGGGAGCACAGATACGCAGTATTTT. Amino acid sequence: CSARDQGPSGGSTDTQYF.

The CDR3 region is CATSPSTGSQPQHF. CDR3 DNA sequence: TGTGCCACCAGTCCTTCCACAGGGAGCCAGCCCCAGCATTTT. The V gene is TRBV24-1, the J gene TRBJ1-5; possible D gene TRBD1, 6 bases. Germline lookup yields CDR1 KGHDR and CDR2 SFDVKD. Trimming pared 6 bases from V and 7 bases from J, leaving 15 bases between. The CDR3 runs 14 residues.

This chain links TRBV2 with TRBJ1-6; D is unresolved. This CDR3 comprises 15 residues. V was pared by 7 bases and J by 9 bases, with 19 bases between. CDR1 and CDR2 (germline): SNHLY, FYNNEI. This CDR3 is CASKEMATMRSPLHF. The DNA for the CDR3 is TGTGCCAGCAAGGAAATGGCGACGATGCGTTCACCCCTCCACTTT.

CDR3 amino acids: CSARSRSHEQYF. The DNA of the CDR3 is TGCAGTGCTAGAAGCAGGTCGCACGAGCAGTACTTC. The gene calls are TRBV20-1 and TRBJ2-7; D uncertain. V lost 2 bases to trimming and J lost 5 bases, with 10 bases between them. The CDR3 has 12 amino acids. CDR1 is DFQATT and CDR2 is SNEGSKA in the germline V gene (reference sequence).

The CDR3 DNA follows: TGTGCCAGCAGTGGAAAGTCTACCCGTTCCACATACCCAGAGACCCAGTACTTC. It specifies CASSGKSTRSTYPETQYF. This sequence joins TRBV6-1 and TRBJ2-5, with D unclear. The CDR3 is 18 residues long. Germline V lookup: CDR1 MNHNS, CDR2 SASEGT. Trimming stripped 4 bases from V and 4 bases from J, with 25 bases between.

The rearrangement uses TRBV24-1 and TRBJ2-3; D perhaps matches TRBD2 (7 bases). V was pared by 4 bases and J by 5 bases, with 18 bases between. Germline V gene sequence: CDR1 KGHDR, CDR2 SFDVKD. The CDR3 consists of 16 residues. Written as DNA, the CDR3 is TGTGCCACCAGTGACCCAAAAGGGGGGGGGCGAGATACGCAGTATTTT. Encoded protein: CATSDPKGGGRDTQYF.

The chain is built from TRBV7-2 and TRBJ2-3; 12 nucleotides align to TRBD2. Germline V gene lookup returns CDR1 SGHTA and CDR2 FQGNSA. The CDR3 has 16 amino acids. Trimming took 5 bases from V and 4 from J; bases not matched to a gene: 7. Here the CDR3 reads CASSIGLAGMADTQYF. CDR3 sequence (DNA): TGTGCCAGCAGCATTGGACTAGCGGGAATGGCAGATACGCAGTATTTT.

The chain recombines TRBV20-1 with TRBJ1-5; no clear D gene. The germline gives CDR1 DFQATT, CDR2 SNEGSKA (reference sequence). CDR3 size: 13 residues. The ends were cut back, 6 bases at V and 3 bases at J, with 12 bases in the middle. This chain's CDR3 is CSAVTHPNQPQHF. The CDR3 DNA follows: TGCAGTGCGGTGACCCACCCCAATCAGCCCCAGCATTTT.

The chain combines TRBV6-1 with TRBJ2-7, with D tentatively TRBD2 (6 bases). Germline CDR1 MNHNS, CDR2 SASEGT. Trimming left V 7 bases short and J 4 bases short, with 14 bases between. This CDR3 is 13 amino acids long. The chain's CDR3 is CASKQGGDYEQYF. CDR3 sequence (DNA): TGTGCCAGCAAGCAGGGAGGAGATTACGAGCAGTACTTC.

The chain employs TRBV5-1 and TRBJ1-2; 9 nucleotides match TRBD1. CDR3 length: 14 amino acids. The J segment lost 3 bases and the V segment lost 0 bases, leaving 0 bases of the junction unmatched. CDR1 is SGHRS and CDR2 is YFSETQ in the germline V gene. The CDR3 spells CASSLGDRDYGYTF. Here the CDR3 DNA reads TGCGCCAGCAGCTTGGGGGACAGGGACTATGGCTACACCTTC.

The chain couples TRBV19 to TRBJ2-3; D perhaps matches TRBD1 (6 bases). CDR3 length: 15 amino acids. Germline V gene sequence: CDR1 LNHDA, CDR2 SQIVND (reference sequence). With 4 bases removed from V and 4 bases from J, the gap between germline ends came to 15 bases. This CDR3 is CASSKGVDRADTQYF. CDR3 DNA: TGTGCCAGTAGTAAGGGGGTTGATAGAGCAGATACGCAGTATTTT. Based on the CDR3 plus reference TRBV19 and TRBJ2-3, the full variable domain is DGGITQSPKYLFRKEGQNVTLSCEQNLNHDAMYWYRQDPGQGLRLIYYSQIVNDFQKGDIAEGYSVSREKKESFPLTVTSAQKNPTAFYLCASSKGVDRADTQYFGPGTRLTVL.

This clonotype was counted between two and nine times. The V and J genes are TRBV5-4 and TRBJ1-1; a weak D match, TRBD1 (5 bases). Trimming took 3 bases from V and 4 from J, leaving 13 bases between them. The CDR3 is made up of 14 amino acids. Germline assignment: CDR1 SGHNT and CDR2 YYREEE (reference sequence). The CDR3 sequence: CASSSAGIGTEAFF. The CDR3 DNA follows: TGTGCCAGCAGCTCCGCAGGGATTGGCACTGAAGCTTTCTTT.

This clonotype was detected a few times. The genes are TRBV20-1 and TRBJ1-5, with D maybe TRBD1 (5 bases). This CDR3 is 16 amino acids long. Trimming left V 6 bases short and J 3 bases short, with 21 bases between. The germline CDR1 and CDR2 sequences are DFQATT and SNEGSKA (reference sequence). DNA of the CDR3: TGCAGTGCCACACCTGGCTGGGGACGGAACAATCAGCCCCAGCATTTT. As protein: CSATPGWGRNNQPQHF.

In this sample, this clonotype turned up a few times. The genes are TRBV14 and TRBJ2-5; D possibly corresponds to TRBD1 (5 bases). There are 13 residues in the CDR3. Germline assignment: CDR1 SGHDN and CDR2 FVKESK. Trimming stripped 4 bases from V and 5 bases from J, with 11 bases between. The DNA for the CDR3 is TGTGCCAGCAGCCTCTGGACAACCGAGACCCAGTACTTC. It yields the protein CASSLWTTETQYF.

The chain is built from TRBV28 and TRBJ2-1, with TRBD2 matching 8 bases. The CDR3 length is 15 residues. Trimming took 5 bases from V and 2 from J; bases not matched to a gene: 5. Looked up from germline, CDR1 is MDHEN and CDR2 is SYDVKM. As DNA, the CDR3 is TGTGCCAGCAGTCAGGGCGGGGGGACCTACAATGAGCAGTTCTTC. Its protein product is CASSQGGGTYNEQFF.

This CDR3 is CASSLGQGRTEAFF. CDR3 coding DNA: TGCGCCAGCAGCTTGGGGCAGGGAAGAACTGAAGCTTTCTTT. The gene calls are TRBV5-1 and TRBJ1-1, with D maybe TRBD1 (5 bases). V was shortened by 0 bases and J by 5 bases, with 11 bases between the two germline ends. The CDR3 contains 14 residues. Germline V gene data show CDR1 as SGHRS and CDR2 as YFSETQ.

The rearrangement links TRBV30 to TRBJ1-6, with D perhaps matching TRBD1 (6 bases). The CDR3 consists of 15 residues. V lost 0 bases and J lost 9, with 15 bases in between. Germline CDR1 reads GTSNPN; CDR2 reads SVGIG (reference sequence). The CDR3 is CAWSVGATLPSPLHF. The CDR3 DNA is TGTGCCTGGAGTGTGGGGGCCACACTTCCTTCACCCCTCCACTTT. The whole variable domain, remainder taken from reference TRBV30 and TRBJ1-6, is SQTIHQWPATLVQPVGSPLSLECTVEGTSNPNLYWYRQAAGRGLQLLFYSVGIGQISSEVPQNLSASRPQDRQFILSSKKLLLSDSGFYLCAWSVGATLPSPLHFGNGTRLTVT.